One sample yielded the 20 T cell receptor beta chains listed below, sequenced in a study of beta chain features in type 1 diabetes. Findings and limits, study-wide: TCRB CDR3s from Type 1 diabetes patients were moderately but significantly shorter in all four CD4+ subsets.

Expressed TCRB transcripts were sequenced because the isolated RNA had all been reverse transcribed beforehand. Produced via immunoSEQ multiplex PCR; TCRdb's table is partial and in-frame only. The sample holds hundreds of thousands of clones, 11% to 15% seen once. No antigen has been assigned to these receptors. The sequencing input was naive CD4+ T cells from blood. The receptors shown here come from a young man with type 1 diabetes.

The chain combines TRBV5-6 with TRBJ2-3, with D possibly matching TRBD2 (5 bases). This CDR3 has 16 residues. Trimming pared 1 base from V and 5 bases from J, leaving 17 bases between. In germline, CDR1 is SGHDT, CDR2 YYEEEE. The CDR3 sequence is CASSLWAGHAVDTQYF. CDR3 sequence (DNA): TGTGCCAGCAGCTTGTGGGCGGGCCACGCTGTAGATACGCAGTATTTT.

The gene calls are TRBV30 and TRBJ2-7, with 13 bases matching TRBD2. V dropped 8 bases and J dropped 12; count of bases not matched to a gene: 10. The CDR3 length is 12 residues. Germline V gene lookup returns CDR1 GTSNPN and CDR2 SVGIG (reference sequence). For the CDR3, the DNA is TGTGCCGGGGGAGGACTAGCGGGAGAATCGTACTTC. Its protein is CAGGGLAGESYF.

This clone was observed a few times. This sequence joins TRBV7-2 and TRBJ2-3; the D gene could be TRBD1 or TRBD2 (5 bases each). Germline CDR1 and CDR2: SGHTA and FQGNSA. V was shortened by 4 bases and J by 2 bases, with 10 bases between the two germline ends. This CDR3 is 14 amino acids long. DNA for the CDR3: TGTGCCAGCAGCTGGGACCTCCCCACAGATACGCAGTATTTT. This encodes CASSWDLPTDTQYF.

V and J are TRBV29-1 and TRBJ1-2; 10 bases are a match to TRBD1. Germline CDR1 reads SQVTM; CDR2 reads ANQGSEA. With V trimmed by 0 bases and J by 5 bases, 3 bases remained unmatched. The CDR3 is 14 residues long. The CDR3 coding sequence is TGCAGCGTTGAAGATCAGGGACAGGGGTATGGCTACACCTTC. This gives the protein CSVEDQGQGYGYTF.

This clone was detected a few times. The genes are TRBV18 and TRBJ2-6; TRBD1 aligns across 8 bases. The J segment lost 1 base and the V segment lost 3 bases, leaving 8 bases of the junction unmatched. The CDR3 totals 18 residues. Germline lookup yields CDR1 KGHSH and CDR2 LQKENI. The CDR3 nucleotides are TGTGCCAGCTCACCCCTCGGTCAGGGGGCTTCTGGGGCCAACGTCCTGACTTTC. Amino acid sequence: CASSPLGQGASGANVLTF.

This clone was detected only a few times. This chain links TRBV7-2 with TRBJ1-3; unclear D gene. The CDR3 has 13 residues. Trimming shortened V by 4 bases and J by 2 bases, and 6 bases separated the two germline ends. Per the germline V gene, CDR1 is SGHTA and CDR2 is FQGNSA. The CDR3 DNA sequence: TGTGCCAGCAGCTCGGATACTGGAAACACCATATATTTT. As protein: CASSSDTGNTIYF. Variable domain in full (rest from reference TRBV7-2 and TRBJ1-3): GAGVSQSPSNKVTEKGKDVELRCDPISGHTALYWYRQSLGQGLEFLIYFQGNSAPDKSGLPSDRFSAERTGGSVSTLTIQRTQQEDSAVYLCASSSDTGNTIYFGEGSWLTVV.

This clone occurred a few times. CDR3 sequence: CSDTPGGGYTF. CDR3 DNA sequence: TGCAGCGACACCCCAGGGGGGGGGTACACCTTC. The chain employs TRBV29-1 and TRBJ1-2, with 7 bases fitting TRBD1. Unmatched junction bases numbered 10, after V lost 7 bases and J lost 11 bases. CDR1 and CDR2 (germline): SQVTM, ANQGSEA. The CDR3 consists of 11 residues.

The table lists this clone with a few counts. J is TRBJ2-2 and V is TRBV10-3, with 7 bases that match TRBD1. This CDR3 is 15 amino acids long. Trimming cost V 7 bases and J 3 bases; bases outside gene matches: 8. CDR1 and CDR2 from the germline V gene are ENHRY and SYGVKD. CDR3 DNA sequence: TGTGCCATCACCCGCCCCGACAGGGACACCGGGGAGCTGTTTTTT. Its protein product is CAITRPDRDTGELFF.

To note about this clone: The same CDR3 is also encoded by other DNA sequences in this sample. CDR3: CASSLVLAGENEQFF. CDR3 nucleotide sequence: TGCGCCAGCAGCTTGGTTCTAGCGGGGGAAAATGAGCAGTTCTTC. This chain uses TRBV5-1 with TRBJ2-1; the match to TRBD2 covers 10 bases. Germline V gene sequence: CDR1 SGHRS, CDR2 YFSETQ. After removal of 0 bases from V and 7 bases from J, the junction contained 4 bases not matched to a gene. CDR3 length equals 15 residues. The entire variable domain, with the rest obtained from reference TRBV5-1 and TRBJ2-1, is as follows: KAGVTQTPRYLIKTRGQQVTLSCSPISGHRSVSWYQQTPGQGLQFLFEYFSETQRNKGNFPGRFSGRQFSNSRSEMNVSTLELGDSALYLCASSLVLAGENEQFFGPGTRLTVL.

This clone came up a few times. The chain is built from TRBV13 and TRBJ2-1; D remains unclear. The CDR3 runs to 12 residues. Trimming pared 5 bases from V and 3 bases from J, leaving 5 bases between. CDR1 is PRHDT, CDR2 FYEKMQ, per germline (reference sequence). CDR3 nucleotides: TGTGCCAGCAGCCCCCTCTACAATGAGCAGTTCTTC. Translated: CASSPLYNEQFF. The full variable domain, its missing parts supplied by reference TRBV13 and TRBJ2-1, is AAGVIQSPRHLIKEKRETATLKCYPIPRHDTVYWYQQGPGQDPQFLISFYEKMQSDKGSIPDRFSAQQFSDYHSELNMSSLELGDSALYFCASSPLYNEQFFGPGTRLTVL.

The rearrangement joins TRBV28 to TRBJ1-2, with 7 bases that match TRBD1. V lost 4 bases to trimming and J lost 2 bases; unmatched junction nucleotides: 13. The CDR3 runs 17 residues. CDR1 is MDHEN and CDR2 is SYDVKM in the germline V gene. CDR3 protein: CASSSWTGTESNYGYTF. CDR3 DNA: TGTGCCAGCAGTTCCTGGACAGGAACCGAGTCCAACTATGGCTACACCTTC.

CDR3 region: CAWNLAVNTEAFF. CDR3 sequence (DNA): TGTGCCTGGAATCTGGCAGTGAACACTGAAGCTTTCTTT. The rearrangement uses TRBV30 and TRBJ1-1; the D is unclear. CDR3 length: 13 amino acids. The germline V and J ends were trimmed by 4 bases and 0 bases, with 9 bases remaining between them. CDR1 and CDR2 from the germline V gene are GTSNPN and SVGIG (reference sequence).

The V and J genes are TRBV19 and TRBJ1-5; 9 bases map to TRBD1. The V segment lost 3 bases and the J segment 0 bases; nucleotides outside the gene matches: 6. CDR3 length: 17 amino acids. Germline-derived CDR1 and CDR2 are LNHDA and SQIVND (reference sequence). CDR3 region: CASSIGTGSPSNQPQHF. DNA for the CDR3: TGTGCCAGTAGTATTGGGACAGGGTCTCCTAGCAATCAGCCCCAGCATTTT. Drawing the rest from reference TRBV19 and TRBJ1-5, the complete variable domain is DGGITQSPKYLFRKEGQNVTLSCEQNLNHDAMYWYRQDPGQGLRLIYYSQIVNDFQKGDIAEGYSVSREKKESFPLTVTSAQKNPTAFYLCASSIGTGSPSNQPQHFGDGTRLSIL.

This chain joins TRBV27 and TRBJ2-5; D call uncertain. The CDR3 length is 15 residues. Per the germline V gene, CDR1 is MNHEY and CDR2 is SMNVEV (reference sequence). V lost 1 base, J lost 2 bases, and 11 bases lay in between. CDR3 sequence (DNA): TGTGCCAGCAGTTTATTTGGCACCACGCAAGAGACCCAGTACTTC. This sequence encodes CASSLFGTTQETQYF.

The chain carries TRBV5-4 and TRBJ1-5; D is perhaps TRBD1 (6 bases). V shed 4 bases and J shed 5 bases, with 19 bases lying between them. The germline CDR1 and CDR2 sequences are SGHNT and YYREEE (reference sequence). The CDR3 consists of 16 residues. CDR3 bases: TGTGCCAGCAGCCCCGGGGGGGCGCGGGGGGATCAGCCCCAGCATTTT. Translating it yields CASSPGGARGDQPQHF.

This rearrangement joins TRBV9 to TRBJ2-7, with D hard to call. CDR1 is SGDLS and CDR2 is YYNGEE in the germline V gene. The CDR3 spans 14 residues. V was trimmed by 1 base and J by 0 bases, leaving 8 bases between them. This CDR3 reads CASSVMESSYEQYF. CDR3 DNA sequence: TGTGCCAGCAGCGTAATGGAGAGCTCCTACGAGCAGTACTTC.

This clone was recorded a few times. The chain couples TRBV7-9 to TRBJ2-5; D unresolved. Per germline, CDR1 SEHNR and CDR2 FQNEAQ (reference sequence). Deletions cut 5 bases from V and 4 bases from J, with 17 bases between. The length of the CDR3 is 15 residues. CDR3 loop: CASSPGPSVRETQYF. The CDR3 DNA reads as TGTGCCAGCAGCCCTGGACCTTCAGTGCGAGAGACCCAGTACTTC.

V and J are TRBV10-3 and TRBJ2-1, with 9 bases fitting TRBD1. This CDR3 region has 15 residues. The germline V gene has CDR1 ENHRY and CDR2 SYGVKD. Losses at the gene ends were 7 bases for V and 4 bases for J; bases not matched to a gene: 8. The DNA for the CDR3 is TGTGCCATCAATAACGGACAGGGGAAATACAATGAGCAGTTCTTC. Encoded protein: CAINNGQGKYNEQFF.

J is TRBJ1-2 and V is TRBV27, with D unclear. Germline CDR1 MNHEY, CDR2 SMNVEV (reference sequence). Deletions cut 6 bases from V and 6 bases from J, with 17 bases between. The CDR3 length is 14 residues. CDR3 in amino acids: CASSLIPRQDGYTF. CDR3 nucleotides: TGTGCCAGCAGCCTTATCCCCCGGCAGGATGGCTACACCTTC.

This clone was seen a handful of times. V is TRBV15 and J is TRBJ2-1; D is ambiguous. The CDR3 consists of 13 residues. Trimming cost V 3 bases and J 7 bases, with 10 bases left between them. Germline values: CDR1 LNHNV, CDR2 YYDKDF (reference sequence). The chain's CDR3 is CATSSTLGNEQFF. The CDR3 DNA follows: TGTGCCACCAGCAGCACGCTGGGAAATGAGCAGTTCTTC.